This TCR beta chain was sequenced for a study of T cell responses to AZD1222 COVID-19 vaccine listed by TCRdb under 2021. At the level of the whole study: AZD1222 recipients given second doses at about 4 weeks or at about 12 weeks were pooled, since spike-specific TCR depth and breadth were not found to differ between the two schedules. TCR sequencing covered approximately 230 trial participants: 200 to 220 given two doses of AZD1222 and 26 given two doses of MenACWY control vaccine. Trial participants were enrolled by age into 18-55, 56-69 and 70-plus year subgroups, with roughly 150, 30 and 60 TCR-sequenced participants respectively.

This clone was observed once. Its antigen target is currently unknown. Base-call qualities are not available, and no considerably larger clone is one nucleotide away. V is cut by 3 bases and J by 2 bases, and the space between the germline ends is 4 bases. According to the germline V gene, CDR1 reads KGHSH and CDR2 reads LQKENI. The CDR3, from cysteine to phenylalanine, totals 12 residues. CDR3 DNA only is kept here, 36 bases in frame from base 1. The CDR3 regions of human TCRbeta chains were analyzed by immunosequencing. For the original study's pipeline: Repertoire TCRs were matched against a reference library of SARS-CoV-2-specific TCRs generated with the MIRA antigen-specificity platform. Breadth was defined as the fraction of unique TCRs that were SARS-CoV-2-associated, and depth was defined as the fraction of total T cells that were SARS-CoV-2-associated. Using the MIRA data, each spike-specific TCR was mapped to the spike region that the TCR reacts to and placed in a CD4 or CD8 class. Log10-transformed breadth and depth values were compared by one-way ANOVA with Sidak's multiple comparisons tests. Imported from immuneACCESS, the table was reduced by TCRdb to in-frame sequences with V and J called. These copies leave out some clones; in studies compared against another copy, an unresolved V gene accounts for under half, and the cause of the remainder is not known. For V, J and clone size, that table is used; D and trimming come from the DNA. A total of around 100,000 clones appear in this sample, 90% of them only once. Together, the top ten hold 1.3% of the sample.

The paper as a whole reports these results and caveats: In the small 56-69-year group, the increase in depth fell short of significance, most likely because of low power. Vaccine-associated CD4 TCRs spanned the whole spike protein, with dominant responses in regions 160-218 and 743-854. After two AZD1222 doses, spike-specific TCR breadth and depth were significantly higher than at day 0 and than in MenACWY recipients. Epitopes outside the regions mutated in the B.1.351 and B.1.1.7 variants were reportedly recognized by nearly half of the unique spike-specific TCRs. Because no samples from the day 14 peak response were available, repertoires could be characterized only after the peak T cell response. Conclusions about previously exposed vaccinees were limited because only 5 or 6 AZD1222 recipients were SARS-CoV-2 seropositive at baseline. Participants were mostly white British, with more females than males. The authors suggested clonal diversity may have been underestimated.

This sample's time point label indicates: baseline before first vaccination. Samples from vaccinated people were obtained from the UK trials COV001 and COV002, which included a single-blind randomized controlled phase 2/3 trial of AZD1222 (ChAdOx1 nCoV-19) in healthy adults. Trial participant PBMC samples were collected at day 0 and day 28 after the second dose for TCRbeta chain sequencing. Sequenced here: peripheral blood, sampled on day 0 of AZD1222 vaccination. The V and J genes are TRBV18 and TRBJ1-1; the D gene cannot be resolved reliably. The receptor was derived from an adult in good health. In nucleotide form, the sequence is TGTGCCAGCTCACCCCCCAACACTGAAGCTTTCTTT. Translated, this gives CASSPPNTEAFF.